Listed here are 15 T cell receptor beta chains from one sample, sequenced in a study of spatial heterogeneity in lung cancer. Specified time point: sample taken at primary tumor resection. MiXCR, run by TCRdb on the 5' RACE reads, gives a single entry per CDR3 protein. The table shows 8,000 to 10,000 distinct CDR3 sequences, with roughly 6% occurring only once. Study-level points and caveats: Expanded intratumoral alpha and beta TCR counts tracked tumor mutation counts.

Their cognate antigens are unknown. The input for sequencing was lung tumor tissue, taken at surgery. These receptors were collected from a male donor with early-stage non-small cell lung cancer.

This clonotype was recorded at least ten times. The chain uses TRBV6-1 and TRBJ1-2; D unclear. This CDR3 is built from 16 residues. The V gene lost 8 bases and the J gene lost 4 bases, with 23 bases spanning the gap. Germline lookup yields CDR1 MNHNS and CDR2 SASEGT. DNA of the CDR3: TGTGCCAGCCCCATTCAACGGGGAGTCTCGGTCTATGGCTACACCTTC. It is translated as CASPIQRGVSVYGYTF.

This clonotype has a count of ten or more. In nucleotides, the CDR3 is TGTGCCAGCAGCGTAGAGGGGGGGCCCTACGAGCAGTACGTC. Translating gives CASSVEGGPYEQYV. The genes are TRBV9 and TRBJ2-7; possibly TRBD2 for D (7 bases). V was cut by 0 bases and J by 2 bases, with 9 bases left in between. The germline V gene has CDR1 SGDLS and CDR2 YYNGEE. The CDR3 totals 14 residues.

This clonotype was counted at least ten times. The chain joins TRBV12-5 to TRBJ1-2; D unclear. Trimming took off 1 base at V and 4 bases at J, with 4 bases between the two ends. The CDR3 is 12 residues long. The germline gives CDR1 LGHNT, CDR2 FRNRAP. CDR3 sequence reads: CASGLEGYGYTF. The CDR3 DNA reads TGTGCTAGTGGTTTGGAGGGCTATGGCTACACCTTC.

The chain carries TRBV7-2 and TRBJ2-1; D ambiguous. V was trimmed by 3 bases and J by 9 bases, leaving 3 bases between them. CDR1 is SGHTA, CDR2 FQGNSA, per germline. This CDR3 has 10 residues. The CDR3 DNA reads TGTGCCAGCAGCTTGCGTGAGCAGTTCTTC. Translation gives CASSLREQFF.

This clonotype was counted at least ten times. The CDR3 region has the DNA TGTGCCAGCAGGAACTTTCGGGGGTCGGGTTCACCCCTCCACTTT. Residues: CASRNFRGSGSPLHF. The chain uses TRBV27 and TRBJ1-6, with a weak D call TRBD1 (5 bases). The CDR3 runs to 15 residues. Trimming removed 6 bases from V and 9 bases from J, with 18 bases in between. The germline gives CDR1 MNHEY, CDR2 SMNVEV (reference sequence).

This clonotype was seen repeatedly, ten times or more. A much larger clone lies one base from this, so it may be a read error. The chain has TRBV7-2 and TRBJ1-2, with 8 bases fitting TRBD1. The CDR3 runs to 18 residues. Germline V gene data show CDR1 as SGHTA and CDR2 as FQGNSA. J was trimmed by 3 bases and V by 0 bases; bases with no gene match: 12. CDR3 amino acids: CASSLARTAGGVDYGYTF. DNA for the CDR3: TGTGCCAGCAGCTTAGCGCGCACGGCAGGGGGCGTCGACTATGGCTACACCTTC. Full variable domain (outside the CDR3, taken from reference TRBV7-2 and TRBJ1-2): GAGVSQSPSNKVTEKGKDVELRCDPISGHTALYWYRQSLGQGLEFLIYFQGNSAPDKSGLPSDRFSAERTGGSVSTLTIQRTQQEDSAVYLCASSLARTAGGVDYGYTFGSGTRLTVV.

By sample share, this clonotype is medium-sized. The CDR3 DNA follows: TGTGCCAGCTCACCAATCAGGGATAGCTATGGCTACACCTTC. Residues: CASSPIRDSYGYTF. The chain is built from TRBV18 and TRBJ1-2, with a tentative D call TRBD1 (5 bases). Germline V gene sequence: CDR1 KGHSH, CDR2 LQKENI. Trimming stripped 2 bases from V and 4 bases from J, with 11 bases between. The CDR3 runs 14 residues.

This clonotype was detected ten times or more. The V and J genes are TRBV29-1 and TRBJ2-5; D perhaps matches TRBD1 (7 bases). In germline, CDR1 is SQVTM, CDR2 ANQGSEA. The ends were cut back, 5 bases at V and 2 bases at J, with 21 bases in the middle. This CDR3 contains 16 residues. CDR3 protein: CSVSGGQGGWQETQYF. CDR3 sequence (DNA): TGCAGCGTTTCAGGGGGGCAGGGAGGATGGCAAGAGACCCAGTACTTC. Full variable domain (rest looked up from reference TRBV29-1 and TRBJ2-5): SAVISQKPSRDICQRGTSLTIQCQVDSQVTMMFWYRQQPGQSLTLIATANQGSEATYESGFVIDKFPISRPNLTFSTLTVSNMSPEDSSIYLCSVSGGQGGWQETQYFGPGTRLLVL.

In its sample, this clonotype was seen many times. V usage is TRBV12-5 and J usage is TRBJ2-7, with TRBD2 identical over 8 bases. Losses at the gene ends were 6 bases for V and 1 base for J; bases not matched to a gene: 8. Germline CDR1 is LGHNT and CDR2 is FRNRAP. The CDR3 loop spans 15 amino acids. The CDR3 DNA reads as TGTGCTAGTGGCCCAAGCGGGAGTGGGTCCTACGAGCAGTACTTC. Its protein product is CASGPSGSGSYEQYF.

This clonotype has ten or more counts. The chain couples TRBV20-1 to TRBJ2-7; TRBD2 matches 11 bases. Germline V gene sequence: CDR1 DFQATT, CDR2 SNEGSKA (reference sequence). There are 14 residues in the CDR3. Trimming at V came to 7 bases and at J to 6 bases, leaving 11 bases not matched to a gene. CDR3 region: CSGVASGRLGEQYF. The CDR3 bases are TGCAGTGGGGTTGCTAGCGGGAGGCTGGGCGAGCAGTACTTC.

This clonotype was recorded at least ten times. The gene calls are TRBV20-1 and TRBJ1-2; D is perhaps TRBD1 (6 bases). Per the germline V gene, CDR1 is DFQATT and CDR2 is SNEGSKA (reference sequence). V was cut by 5 bases and J by 4 bases, with 17 bases left in between. The CDR3 has 14 amino acids. The CDR3 region is CSAVLQTGSYGYTF. The CDR3 coding sequence is TGCAGTGCTGTGCTCCAGACAGGTTCCTATGGCTACACCTTC.

This clonotype was picked up many times. The rearrangement uses TRBV6-1 and TRBJ1-4; possible D gene TRBD1, 5 bases. Deletions cut 8 bases from V and 4 bases from J, with 14 bases between. Germline-derived CDR1 and CDR2 are MNHNS and SASEGT. This CDR3 spans 14 amino acids. This CDR3 is CASLGVGVNEKLFF. The DNA of the CDR3 is TGTGCCAGCCTTGGGGTGGGGGTTAATGAAAAACTGTTTTTT.

At least ten counts were recorded for this clonotype. The chain carries TRBV20-1 and TRBJ1-1; weak D call: TRBD1 (5 bases). Trimming removed 4 bases from V and 3 bases from J, with 18 bases in between. This CDR3 region has 15 residues. Germline V gene lookup returns CDR1 DFQATT and CDR2 SNEGSKA (reference sequence). CDR3 protein: CSATRPGGWDTEAFF. For the CDR3, the DNA is TGCAGTGCTACACGTCCTGGGGGGTGGGACACTGAAGCTTTCTTT.

The sample holds many counts of this clonotype. The chain is built from TRBV4-1 and TRBJ2-1; 7 nucleotides align to TRBD2. Germline values: CDR1 MGHRA, CDR2 YSYEKL. Trimming removed 0 bases from V and 8 bases from J; junction bases left unmatched: 13. The CDR3 contains 17 residues. CDR3 coding DNA: TGCGCCAGCAGCCAAGAAGCCGCGGGGGTGGGGTTGGATGAGCAGTTCTTC. Translated: CASSQEAAGVGLDEQFF.

This clonotype was picked up many times. V gene TRBV11-1 combines with J gene TRBJ2-6; possible D gene TRBD2, 6 bases. Germline CDR1 reads SGHAT; CDR2 reads FQDESV (reference sequence). The CDR3 extends over 17 amino acids. With 5 bases removed from V and 2 bases from J, the gap between germline ends came to 16 bases. The CDR3 sequence: CASSPPQERAGANVLTF. In nucleotides, the CDR3 is TGTGCCAGCAGCCCACCCCAGGAGCGGGCTGGGGCCAACGTCCTGACTTTC. Full variable domain (remainder filled in from reference TRBV11-1 and TRBJ2-6): EAEVAQSPRYKITEKSQAVAFWCDPISGHATLYWYRQILGQGPELLVQFQDESVVDDSQLPKDRFSAERLKGVDSTLKIQPAELGDSAMYLCASSPPQERAGANVLTFGAGSRLTVL.